The clone carrying this TCR beta chain was picked up one time. Under the authors' procedure: Amplifying reference gene primers gave estimates of nucleated cell counts. Libraries were prepared by immunoSEQ multiplex PCR; TCRdb keeps only in-frame clonotypes and omits some of them. That table furnishes V, J and clone size, whereas the DNA furnished D and trimming. The data contain under 200,000 clones, around 88% of them seen just once; the ten biggest clones take up roughly 20%. The sample comes from a study of blood T cell repertoires in COVID-19. Study in general: Sites across the United States, Italy and Spain contributed samples from acute and convalescent COVID-19.

CDR1 is SGHTA, CDR2 FQGTGA, per germline. The CDR3 is made up of 14 amino acids. Trimming stripped 5 bases from V and 4 bases from J, with 14 bases between. The sequencing sample was made of peripheral blood. This TCR was sampled from a woman in her 70s who had recovered from COVID-19. This sequence joins TRBV7-3 and TRBJ1-1; D may be TRBD1 (6 bases). CDR3 in DNA: TGTGCCAGCAGCGCCACAGGGCCGGGCACTGAAGCTTTCTTT. Translation: CASSATGPGTEAFF.